Sequencing of this TCR beta chain was carried out in a study of CD8 T cells in ankylosing spondylitis. Germline assignment: CDR1 KGHSH and CDR2 LQKENI. The CDR3 loop spans 16 amino acids. With 3 bases removed from V and 4 bases from J, the gap between germline ends came to 17 bases. TCRdb recomputed calls from the 5' RACE reads with MiXCR, one row per CDR3 protein. The table lists 200,000 or so distinct CDR3 sequences, 20% to 30% of them singletons. The chain joins TRBV18 to TRBJ2-3; a weak D match, TRBD1 (6 bases). This TCR came from a male donor with ankylosing spondylitis or in good health (not recorded which). The sequenced material came from blood, either unsorted or a sorted T cell fraction (not recorded which). This chain's CDR3 is CASSPPPGQGADTQYF. The CDR3 nucleotides are TGTGCCAGCTCACCGCCACCGGGACAAGGGGCAGATACGCAGTATTTT.